This TCR beta chain is drawn from a study of cytomegalovirus exposure and HLA in healthy donors. This clone was counted a few times. No antigen is known for it. The ends lost 5 bases at V and 8 bases at J; junction bases unmatched: 7. The CDR3 is made up of 14 amino acids. Germline V CDR1 and CDR2: SGHAT, FQDESV (reference sequence). Study-wide points: Researchers reportedly found TCR beta sequences accurately predicted most subjects' HLA-A and HLA-B alleles.

Both 60 Vbeta primers and 13 Jbeta primers went into the PCR. TCRdb's copy holds only in-frame clones and misses some; the assay was immunoSEQ multiplex PCR. The sample comprises hundreds of thousands of clones, over 65% of which are singletons, and roughly 0.62% rests with the top ten. Donors were nominally healthy when sampled, though unrecorded immune exposures were likely. Source material: PBMCs. V gene TRBV11-1 combines with J gene TRBJ1-2; 11 bases are a match to TRBD1. The clonotype comes from a man between 18 and 29 years old in good health and CMV-seronegative. The CDR3 DNA sequence: TGTGCCAGCAGCCCGGCGGACAGGGGGCGAGGCTACACCTTC. This translates into CASSPADRGRGYTF.